These 14 T cell receptor beta chains originate from one sample sequenced in a study of cytomegalovirus exposure and HLA in healthy donors. PCR amplification relied on 60 Vbeta primers (plus 13 Jbeta primers). Method: immunoSEQ multiplex PCR; TCRdb's copy keeps in-frame clones and lacks some. The table has 85,000 to 90,000 clones, less than 80% seen once. Material for sequencing was PBMCs. All receptors derive from a man aged 25-40 years in good health and CMV-seronegative.

The J gene is TRBJ2-3, the V gene TRBV12-5; 7 bases fit TRBD1. From germline, CDR1 is LGHNT and CDR2 FRNRAP. The CDR3 is 15 amino acids. V gave up 1 base and J gave up 2 bases; unmatched junction bases: 3. CDR3: CASGLGGQNTDTQYF. The CDR3 nucleotides are TGTGCTAGTGGTTTGGGGGGACAGAACACAGATACGCAGTATTTT.

This clone was recorded a few times. The DNA of the CDR3 is TGTGCCTGGAGTGTAGGGGTAAGGAGAACTGAAGCTTTCTTT. Translation gives CAWSVGVRRTEAFF. The V and J genes are TRBV30 and TRBJ1-1; maybe TRBD1 (5 bases). V lost 0 bases and J lost 5, with 13 bases in between. Germline CDR1 reads GTSNPN; CDR2 reads SVGIG (reference sequence). The CDR3 is 14 residues long. Supplemented by reference TRBV30 and TRBJ1-1, the full variable domain reads SQTIHQWPATLVQPVGSPLSLECTVEGTSNPNLYWYRQAAGRGLQLLFYSVGIGQISSEVPQNLSASRPQDRQFILSSKKLLLSDSGFYLCAWSVGVRRTEAFFGQGTRLTVV.

This sequence joins TRBV5-4 and TRBJ2-2; 12 bases agree with TRBD2. The CDR3 length is 16 residues. Trimming removed 4 bases from V and 4 bases from J; junction bases left unmatched: 5. Germline CDR1 SGHNT, CDR2 YYREEE (reference sequence). The CDR3 protein is CASSPGTSGPTGELFF. The CDR3 DNA sequence: TGTGCCAGCAGCCCCGGGACTAGCGGGCCCACCGGGGAGCTGTTTTTT.

The rearrangement joins TRBV6-5 to TRBJ2-1; maybe TRBD1 (5 bases). CDR1 MNHEY and CDR2 SVGAGI come from the germline V gene. V was clipped by 8 bases and J by 6 bases, with 11 bases between them. CDR3 length: 12 amino acids. CDR3 bases: TGTGCCAGCTCAGACAGTTTCAATGAGCAGTTCTTC. The encoded protein is CASSDSFNEQFF.

The sample holds a few counts of this clone. The chain links TRBV12-5 to TRBJ2-2; a weak D match, TRBD1 (5 bases). V lost 5 bases, J lost 6 bases, and 13 bases lay in between. The CDR3 is made up of 14 amino acids. Germline-derived CDR1 and CDR2 are LGHNT and FRNRAP. In nucleotides, the CDR3 is TGTGCTAGTGGTGATTCCAGCAGGGCCGGGGAGCTGTTTTTT. Amino acids: CASGDSSRAGELFF.

V and J are TRBV6-1 and TRBJ2-4, with 7 bases identical to TRBD1. Losses at the gene ends were 2 bases for V and 5 bases for J; bases not matched to a gene: 12. This CDR3 spans 17 amino acids. Germline CDR1 MNHNS, CDR2 SASEGT. CDR3 amino acids: CASSENIRQGRENIQYF. In DNA form, the CDR3 reads TGTGCCAGCAGTGAAAATATCCGACAGGGCAGGGAAAACATTCAGTACTTC.

V is TRBV5-1 and J is TRBJ2-2, with TRBD1 as a possible D gene (5 bases). The germline V and J ends were trimmed by 0 bases and 5 bases, with 17 bases remaining between them. The CDR3 runs 17 residues. The germline V gene encodes CDR1 SGHRS and CDR2 YFSETQ. The CDR3 spells CASSLGRAASQTGELFF. The CDR3 nucleotides are TGCGCCAGCAGCTTGGGCAGGGCCGCCAGTCAGACCGGGGAGCTGTTTTTT.

This chain joins TRBV29-1 and TRBJ2-5; 9 nucleotides agree with TRBD1. Trimming cost V 4 bases and J 5 bases; bases outside gene matches: 8. CDR3 length: 14 amino acids. CDR1 and CDR2 (germline): SQVTM, ANQGSEA. CDR3: CSVVLDRGGETQYF. The CDR3 nucleotides are TGCAGCGTTGTCTTGGACAGGGGTGGGGAGACCCAGTACTTC. Combining the CDR3 with reference TRBV29-1 and TRBJ2-5 gives the whole variable domain SAVISQKPSRDICQRGTSLTIQCQVDSQVTMMFWYRQQPGQSLTLIATANQGSEATYESGFVIDKFPISRPNLTFSTLTVSNMSPEDSSIYLCSVVLDRGGETQYFGPGTRLLVL.

J is TRBJ1-1 and V is TRBV7-8; TRBD1 might be the D (5 bases). CDR3 length: 15 residues. CDR1 and CDR2 from the germline V gene are SGHVS and FQNEAQ. Deletions cut 1 base from V and 1 base from J, with 10 bases between. The CDR3 nucleotides are TGTGCCAGCAGCTTAGGAGCTCAGGGGAACACTGAAGCTTTCTTT. It specifies CASSLGAQGNTEAFF.

The rearrangement uses TRBV10-3 and TRBJ2-3; D possibly corresponds to TRBD2 (5 bases). CDR1 ENHRY and CDR2 SYGVKD come from the germline V gene. The CDR3 consists of 15 residues. The germline V and J ends were trimmed by 4 bases and 0 bases, with 11 bases remaining between them. CDR3 sequence (DNA): TGTGCCATCAGTGGAGGGCTTATGAGCACAGATACGCAGTATTTT. Translation: CAISGGLMSTDTQYF.

This clone was detected a few times. Other DNA variants within this sample encode the same CDR3. The V gene is TRBV4-1, the J gene TRBJ2-1, with 9 nucleotides matching TRBD1. With V trimmed by 3 bases and J by 8 bases, 2 bases remained unmatched. The germline CDR1 and CDR2 sequences are MGHRA and YSYEKL. CDR3 size: 13 residues. The chain's CDR3 is CASSQRTGDEQFF. The CDR3 DNA reads as TGCGCCAGCAGCCAGCGGACAGGGGATGAGCAGTTCTTC.

The chain carries TRBV27 and TRBJ2-1; TRBD2 matches at 9 bases. Unmatched junction bases numbered 11, after V lost 5 bases and J lost 9 bases. The CDR3 is made up of 15 amino acids. Per germline, CDR1 MNHEY and CDR2 SMNVEV (reference sequence). DNA for the CDR3: TGTGCCAGCAGTCAACTAAGCGGGGGGACCAGTGAGCAGTTCTTC. Encoded protein: CASSQLSGGTSEQFF.

This rearrangement joins TRBV5-1 to TRBJ2-1; 8 bases align to TRBD2. V shed 4 bases and J 6 bases; nucleotides not matched to a gene: 12. The CDR3 extends over 16 amino acids. Germline V gene sequence: CDR1 SGHRS, CDR2 YFSETQ. DNA of the CDR3: TGCGCCAGCAGCCCCTTTGCGGGAGGACCCTCCAATGAGCAGTTCTTC. This codes for CASSPFAGGPSNEQFF.

This clone was observed a handful of times. The rearrangement joins TRBV13 to TRBJ2-1; 8 bases map to TRBD2. The V gene end was trimmed by 4 bases and the J gene end by 4 bases; junction bases not matched to a gene: 9. The CDR3 runs to 16 residues. The germline V gene encodes CDR1 PRHDT and CDR2 FYEKMQ (reference sequence). The CDR3 loop reads CASSSPLSGGYNEQFF. In DNA form, the CDR3 reads TGTGCCAGCAGCTCCCCCCTCAGCGGGGGTTACAATGAGCAGTTCTTC. Combining the CDR3 with reference TRBV13 and TRBJ2-1 gives the whole variable domain AAGVIQSPRHLIKEKRETATLKCYPIPRHDTVYWYQQGPGQDPQFLISFYEKMQSDKGSIPDRFSAQQFSDYHSELNMSSLELGDSALYFCASSSPLSGGYNEQFFGPGTRLTVL.